Listed below are T cell receptor beta chains from one sample, sequenced in a study of neoadjuvant anti-PD-1 for oral cavity cancer. Profiled with immunoSEQ multiplex PCR; TCRdb holds only in-frame clones, not every one. The sample has approximately 83,000 clones; 70% to 85% are singletons. The material sequenced was PBMCs, taken before nivolumab (anti-PD-1) treatment. The receptor source for this set is a person aged 35 to 85 with oral cavity squamous cell carcinoma. The CDR3 runs from the conserved cysteine through the conserved F or W. A D gene is named only where the DNA matches it firmly. Expanded clones are given a class, and other clones once, few, many or no size at all.

cdr3_aa: CASTLEGPGELFF; cdr3_nt: TGTGCCAGTACCTTAGAGGGGCCCGGGGAGCTGTTTTTT; v_call: TRBV19; d_call: .; j_call: TRBJ2-2; clone_size: .
cdr3_aa: CASSVAGGTSYNEQFF; cdr3_nt: TGTGCCAGCAGCGTAGCAGGTGGGACGTCCTACAATGAGCAGTTCTTC; v_call: TRBV9; d_call: .; j_call: TRBJ2-1; clone_size: .
cdr3_aa: CASRNTSLAANVLTF; cdr3_nt: TGCGCCAGCAGAAATACATCGCTTGCCGCCAACGTCCTGACTTTC; v_call: TRBV10-2; d_call: .; j_call: TRBJ2-6; clone_size: .
cdr3_aa: CASKESGANVLTF; cdr3_nt: TGTGCCAGCAAGGAGTCTGGGGCCAACGTCCTGACTTTC; v_call: TRBV6-1; d_call: .; j_call: TRBJ2-6; clone_size: .
cdr3_aa: CASSPGRDTEAFF; cdr3_nt: TGTGCCAGCTCACCGGGAAGGGACACTGAAGCTTTCTTT; v_call: TRBV18; d_call: .; j_call: TRBJ1-1; clone_size: .
cdr3_aa: CASSRRISLDTQYF; cdr3_nt: TGCGCCAGCAGCCGGCGGATCAGCTTAGATACGCAGTATTTT; v_call: TRBV5-1; d_call: .; j_call: TRBJ2-3; clone_size: .
cdr3_aa: CASSHADNYNEQFF; cdr3_nt: TGTGCCAGCAGCCACGCGGACAACTACAATGAGCAGTTCTTC; v_call: TRBV4-2; d_call: .; j_call: TRBJ2-1; clone_size: .
cdr3_aa: CASRDSYEQYF; cdr3_nt: TGTGCCAGCAGGGACTCTTACGAGCAGTACTTC; v_call: TRBV2; d_call: .; j_call: TRBJ2-7; clone_size: .
cdr3_aa: CSVVSGRSYNEQFF; cdr3_nt: TGCAGCGTTGTTTCCGGGAGAAGCTACAATGAGCAGTTCTTC; v_call: TRBV29-1; d_call: .; j_call: TRBJ2-1; clone_size: .
cdr3_aa: CSATLIPEQYF; cdr3_nt: TGCAGTGCTACCCTAATCCCGGAGCAGTACTTC; v_call: TRBV20-1; d_call: .; j_call: TRBJ2-7; clone_size: .
cdr3_aa: CASSSPSLNTEAFF; cdr3_nt: TGTGCCAGCAGTTCCCCCTCTTTGAACACTGAAGCTTTCTTT; v_call: TRBV28; d_call: .; j_call: TRBJ1-1; clone_size: once
cdr3_aa: CASSVVGAGANVLTF; cdr3_nt: TGTGCCAGCAGCGTAGTGGGCGCCGGGGCCAACGTCCTGACTTTC; v_call: TRBV9; d_call: .; j_call: TRBJ2-6; clone_size: .
cdr3_aa: CASSFTSGSTDTQYF; cdr3_nt: TGTGCCAGCAGCTTCACTAGCGGGAGCACAGATACGCAGTATTTT; v_call: TRBV7-3; d_call: TRBD2; j_call: TRBJ2-3; clone_size: .
cdr3_aa: CASSPPDGVQETQYF; cdr3_nt: TGTGCCAGCAGTCCCCCCGACGGGGTCCAAGAGACCCAGTACTTC; v_call: TRBV6-6; d_call: .; j_call: TRBJ2-5; clone_size: .
cdr3_aa: CASSWGPSGGTDTQYF; cdr3_nt: TGTGCCAGCAGCTGGGGGCCCTCCGGGGGGACAGATACGCAGTATTTT; v_call: TRBV5-6; d_call: .; j_call: TRBJ2-3; clone_size: .
cdr3_aa: CASSLGQGAPYEQYF; cdr3_nt: TGTGCCAGCAGCTTAGGTCAGGGGGCCCCCTACGAGCAGTACTTC; v_call: TRBV11-2; d_call: TRBD1; j_call: TRBJ2-7; clone_size: .
cdr3_aa: CASSFWTGGENTEAFF; cdr3_nt: TGTGCCAGCAGCTTTTGGACAGGGGGCGAGAACACTGAAGCTTTCTTT; v_call: TRBV7-9; d_call: TRBD1; j_call: TRBJ1-1; clone_size: .
cdr3_aa: CASSSGQGASGELFF; cdr3_nt: TGCGCCAGCAGCTCCGGACAGGGGGCGAGCGGGGAGCTGTTTTTT; v_call: TRBV5-1; d_call: TRBD1; j_call: TRBJ2-2; clone_size: .
cdr3_aa: CASSLEGKPYNEQFF; cdr3_nt: TGTGCCAGCAGCTTGGAGGGGAAACCCTACAATGAGCAGTTCTTC; v_call: TRBV5-6; d_call: .; j_call: TRBJ2-1; clone_size: .
cdr3_aa: CASSGGLAGALKETQYF; cdr3_nt: TGTGCCAGTAGTGGCGGACTAGCGGGGGCCCTAAAAGAGACCCAGTACTTC; v_call: TRBV19; d_call: TRBD2; j_call: TRBJ2-5; clone_size: .
cdr3_aa: CASSLEFNRVDYGYTF; cdr3_nt: TGTGCCAGCAGCTTAGAATTCAACAGGGTGGACTATGGCTACACCTTC; v_call: TRBV11-2; d_call: .; j_call: TRBJ1-2; clone_size: .
cdr3_aa: CAWSLTGTGGSTNEKLFF; cdr3_nt: TGTGCCTGGAGCCTTACAGGGACAGGGGGCTCAACTAATGAAAAACTGTTTTTT; v_call: TRBV30; d_call: TRBD1; j_call: TRBJ1-4; clone_size: .
cdr3_aa: CASSLVVNTEAFF; cdr3_nt: TGTGCCAGCAGTTTGGTTGTGAACACTGAAGCTTTCTTT; v_call: TRBV28; d_call: .; j_call: TRBJ1-1; clone_size: once
cdr3_aa: CAWSVIGGTEAFF; cdr3_nt: TGTGCCTGGAGTGTAATTGGGGGCACTGAAGCTTTCTTT; v_call: TRBV30; d_call: .; j_call: TRBJ1-1; clone_size: .
cdr3_aa: CASSLGSGIYEQYF; cdr3_nt: TGTGCCAGCAGCTTGGGTAGCGGGATCTACGAGCAGTACTTC; v_call: TRBV5-6; d_call: TRBD2; j_call: TRBJ2-7; clone_size: .
cdr3_aa: CASSPRTGGDPPIDNQPQHF; cdr3_nt: TGTGCCAGCAGCCCCCGGACAGGGGGCGATCCCCCGATAGACAATCAGCCCCAGCATTTT; v_call: TRBV9; d_call: TRBD1; j_call: TRBJ1-5; clone_size: .
cdr3_aa: CATSARGRYDGYTF; cdr3_nt: TGTGCCACCAGTGCCCGGGGGAGGTATGATGGCTACACCTTC; v_call: TRBV15; d_call: .; j_call: TRBJ1-2; clone_size: .
cdr3_aa: CAAALFGGGNEKLFF; cdr3_nt: TGTGCCGCAGCTCTGTTTGGGGGGGGAAATGAAAAACTGTTTTTT; v_call: TRBV30; d_call: .; j_call: TRBJ1-4; clone_size: .
cdr3_aa: CASSLGHSNQPQHF; cdr3_nt: TGTGCCAGCAGCCTTGGACATAGCAATCAGCCCCAGCATTTT; v_call: TRBV6-1; d_call: .; j_call: TRBJ1-5; clone_size: .
cdr3_aa: CASSEYPRAPYEQYF; cdr3_nt: TGTGCCAGCAGTGAATATCCCCGCGCTCCCTACGAGCAGTACTTC; v_call: TRBV6-1; d_call: .; j_call: TRBJ2-7; clone_size: .
cdr3_aa: CAWSTTDNEQFF; cdr3_nt: TGTGCCTGGAGCACCACCGACAATGAGCAGTTCTTC; v_call: TRBV30; d_call: .; j_call: TRBJ2-1; clone_size: .
cdr3_aa: CASSLRGGPMNTEAFF; cdr3_nt: TGCGCCAGCAGCTTGAGAGGGGGCCCTATGAACACTGAAGCTTTCTTT; v_call: TRBV5-1; d_call: TRBD1; j_call: TRBJ1-1; clone_size: .
cdr3_aa: CASSQRTGIGQPQHF; cdr3_nt: TGTGCCAGCAGCCAAAGGACAGGAATCGGTCAGCCCCAGCATTTT; v_call: TRBV6-1; d_call: TRBD1; j_call: TRBJ1-5; clone_size: .
cdr3_aa: CASSSPSSYEQYF; cdr3_nt: TGTGCCAGCAGCTCCCCGAGCTCCTACGAGCAGTACTTC; v_call: TRBV14; d_call: .; j_call: TRBJ2-7; clone_size: .
cdr3_aa: CASSGGTQKAFF; cdr3_nt: TGTGCCAGCAGCGGAGGGACACAAAAAGCTTTCTTT; v_call: TRBV9; d_call: .; j_call: TRBJ1-1; clone_size: .
cdr3_aa: CASSLQLRGYTF; cdr3_nt: TGTGCCAGCAGCTTGCAACTCCGTGGCTACACCTTC; v_call: TRBV7-9; d_call: .; j_call: TRBJ1-2; clone_size: .
cdr3_aa: CASSETGGSHYGYTF; cdr3_nt: TGTGCCAGCAGTGAAACAGGGGGGAGCCACTATGGCTACACCTTC; v_call: TRBV2; d_call: TRBD1; j_call: TRBJ1-2; clone_size: .
cdr3_aa: CASSLSGRTQYF; cdr3_nt: TGTGCCAGCAGCCTTAGCGGGAGGACCCAGTACTTC; v_call: TRBV11-2; d_call: TRBD2; j_call: TRBJ2-5; clone_size: .
cdr3_aa: CASSLRDRPTYEQYF; cdr3_nt: TGTGCCAGCAGTTTAAGGGACAGGCCTACCTACGAGCAGTACTTC; v_call: TRBV6-5; d_call: TRBD1; j_call: TRBJ2-7; clone_size: .
cdr3_aa: CAISESQVNEQFF; cdr3_nt: TGTGCCATCAGTGAAAGTCAGGTCAATGAGCAGTTCTTC; v_call: TRBV10-3; d_call: .; j_call: TRBJ2-1; clone_size: .
cdr3_aa: CATALSVNTEAFF; cdr3_nt: TGTGCCACCGCACTTTCGGTCAACACTGAAGCTTTCTTT; v_call: TRBV10-3; d_call: .; j_call: TRBJ1-1; clone_size: .
cdr3_aa: CSVAAAGFRNEQYF; cdr3_nt: TGCAGCGTTGCCGCAGCGGGGTTTAGAAACGAGCAGTACTTC; v_call: TRBV29-1; d_call: TRBD2; j_call: TRBJ2-7; clone_size: .
cdr3_aa: CSVSGTGTEKLFF; cdr3_nt: TGCAGCGTTTCCGGGACAGGGACCGAAAAACTGTTTTTT; v_call: TRBV29-1; d_call: TRBD1; j_call: TRBJ1-4; clone_size: .
cdr3_aa: CASSYRAAEAFF; cdr3_nt: TGTGCCAGCTCATACAGGGCCGCTGAAGCTTTCTTT; v_call: TRBV6-6; d_call: .; j_call: TRBJ1-1; clone_size: few
cdr3_aa: CAWNNVDNQPQHF; cdr3_nt: TGTGCCTGGAATAACGTCGACAATCAGCCCCAGCATTTT; v_call: TRBV30; d_call: .; j_call: TRBJ1-5; clone_size: .
cdr3_aa: CASSPGGLGLYEQYF; cdr3_nt: TGTGCCAGCAGCCCGGGGGGTTTGGGTTTGTACGAGCAGTACTTC; v_call: TRBV7-8; d_call: TRBD2; j_call: TRBJ2-7; clone_size: .
cdr3_aa: CAIALAPGNTIYF; cdr3_nt: TGTGCCATCGCCCTAGCTCCTGGAAACACCATATATTTT; v_call: TRBV10-3; d_call: .; j_call: TRBJ1-3; clone_size: once
cdr3_aa: CASSLGQTFLRATDTQYF; cdr3_nt: TGTGCCAGCAGCTTAGGTCAAACGTTTCTGAGAGCCACAGATACGCAGTATTTT; v_call: TRBV7-9; d_call: .; j_call: TRBJ2-3; clone_size: once
cdr3_aa: CASSLFGGVTYNEQFF; cdr3_nt: TGTGCCAGCAGCTTATTCGGCGGAGTTACCTACAATGAGCAGTTCTTC; v_call: TRBV11-2; d_call: .; j_call: TRBJ2-1; clone_size: .
cdr3_aa: CASSFAGVEDSYEQYF; cdr3_nt: TGTGCCAGCAGCTTCGCTGGGGTGGAGGACTCCTACGAGCAGTACTTC; v_call: TRBV11-3; d_call: .; j_call: TRBJ2-7; clone_size: once